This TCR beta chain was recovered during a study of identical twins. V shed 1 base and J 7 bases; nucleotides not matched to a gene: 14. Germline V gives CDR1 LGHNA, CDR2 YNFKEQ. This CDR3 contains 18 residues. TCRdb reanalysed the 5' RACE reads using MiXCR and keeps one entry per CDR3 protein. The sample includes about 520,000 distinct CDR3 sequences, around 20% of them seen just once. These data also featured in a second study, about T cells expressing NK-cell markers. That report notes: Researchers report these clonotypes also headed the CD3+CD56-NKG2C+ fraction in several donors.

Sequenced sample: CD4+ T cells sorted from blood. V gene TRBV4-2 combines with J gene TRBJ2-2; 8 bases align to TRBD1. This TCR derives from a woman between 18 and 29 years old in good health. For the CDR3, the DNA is TGTGCCAGCAGCCAAGCTCCGTTAGGACAGGGAGGAGGCGGGGAGCTGTTTTTT. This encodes CASSQAPLGQGGGGELFF.